The clone carrying this T cell receptor beta chain was seen ten or more times. Its antigen is not identified. The data are from a study of T cells in Graves' hyperthyroidism and ophthalmopathy. General observations from the study: Peripheral blood also featured most of the thyroid clonotypes expanded above 0.001. From stable hyperthyroidism, ophthalmopathy was separated by a 13 V-J model.

V was cut by 0 bases and J by 0 bases, with 10 bases left in between. CDR3 length: 16 residues. Reasons for excluding patients were uncontrolled infection, other autoimmune disease, pregnancy or lactation. Amplification of TCR beta CDR3 regions was performed using RNA transcripts as template. A set of HTBI primers served as the primers for a first-round RT-PCR of the TCR CDR3. MiXCR was run by TCRdb on the multiplex PCR reads, yielding one entry per CDR3 protein. In the table there are around 690,000 distinct CDR3 sequences, roughly 17% of which are singletons. The material sequenced was blood. The rearrangement links TRBV12-3 or TRBV12-4 to TRBJ2-3, with D hard to call. The receptor was isolated from a man aged 45-60 years with Graves' hyperthyroidism. In DNA, the CDR3 is TGTGCCAGCAGTTTAGCGGTGGGCGGCAGCACAGATACGCAGTATTTT. Translating it yields CASSLAVGGSTDTQYF.